This entry features one TCR beta chain sequence. Antigen specificity is unknown. The data were taken from a study of vaccination and CD4 T cells after COVID-19. This CDR3 comprises 15 residues. V dropped 4 bases and J dropped 7; count of bases not matched to a gene: 8. Germline CDR1 reads ENHRY; CDR2 reads SYGVKD. Cultured CD4+ T cell DNA was sequenced using the Oncomine TCR Beta short-read assay. A single record per CDR3 protein comes from TCRdb applying MiXCR to the PCR reads. Of about 9,000 distinct CDR3 sequences in the sample, 55% were seen once. Treatment specified: roughly ten-day PBMC culture with coronavirus spike peptide pools or control peptides (ViraFEST assay). Each well received 2 million to 2.5 million PBMCs, cultured with 10 IU/ml IL-2 and 9 to 10 ug/ml peptide pools.

This chain joins TRBV10-3 and TRBJ1-5; the match to TRBD1 covers 9 bases. The origin of this receptor is a human donor who had recovered from COVID-19. Sequenced input: CD4+ T cells from blood, cultured in vitro. The CDR3 DNA follows: TGTGCCATCAGTGGAGGACAGGGGATGGGCCAGCCCCAGCATTTT. Protein product: CAISGGQGMGQPQHF.